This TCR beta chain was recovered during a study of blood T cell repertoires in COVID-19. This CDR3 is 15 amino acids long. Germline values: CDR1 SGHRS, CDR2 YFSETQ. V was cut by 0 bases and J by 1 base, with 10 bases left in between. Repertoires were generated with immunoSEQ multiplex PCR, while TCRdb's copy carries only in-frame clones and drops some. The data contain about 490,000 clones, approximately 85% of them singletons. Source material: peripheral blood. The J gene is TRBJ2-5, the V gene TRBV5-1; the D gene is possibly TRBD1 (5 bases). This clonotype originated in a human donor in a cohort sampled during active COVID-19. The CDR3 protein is CASSLVPQVQETQYF. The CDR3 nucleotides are TGCGCCAGCAGCTTGGTGCCACAGGTCCAAGAGACCCAGTACTTC.